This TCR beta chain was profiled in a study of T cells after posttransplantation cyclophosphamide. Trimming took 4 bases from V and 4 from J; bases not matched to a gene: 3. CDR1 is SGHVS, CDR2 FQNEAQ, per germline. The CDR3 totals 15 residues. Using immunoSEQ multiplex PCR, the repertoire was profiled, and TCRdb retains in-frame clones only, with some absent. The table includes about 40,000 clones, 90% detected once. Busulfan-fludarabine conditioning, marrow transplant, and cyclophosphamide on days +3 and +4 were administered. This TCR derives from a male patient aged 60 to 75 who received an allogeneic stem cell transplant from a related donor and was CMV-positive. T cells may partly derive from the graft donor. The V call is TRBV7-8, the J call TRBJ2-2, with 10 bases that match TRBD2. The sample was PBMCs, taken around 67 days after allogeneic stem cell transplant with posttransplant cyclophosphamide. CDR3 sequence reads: CASSYSGGSTGELFF. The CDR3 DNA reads TGTGCCAGCAGCTATAGCGGGGGGTCCACCGGGGAGCTGTTTTTT.